This T cell receptor beta chain is drawn from a study of blood T cell repertoires in COVID-19. Turning to the study itself: Whether acute or convalescent, the COVID-19 samples came from the United States, Italy and Spain.

The CDR3 is 16 residues long. Trimming removed 8 bases from V and 4 bases from J; junction bases left unmatched: 10. Per germline, CDR1 MNHEY and CDR2 SMNVEV (reference sequence). Assay used: immunoSEQ multiplex PCR; TCRdb lists only in-frame clones, some missing. Among tens of thousands of clones listed, roughly 83% were seen once. This chain joins TRBV27 and TRBJ2-6, with 8 bases identical to TRBD1. Material for sequencing was peripheral blood. This receptor was identified in a man older than 75 with active or convalescent COVID-19. CDR3 in amino acids: CASRHQGAPGANVLTF. As DNA, the CDR3 is TGTGCCAGCCGACACCAGGGGGCGCCAGGGGCCAACGTCCTGACTTTC. Full variable domain (remainder filled in from reference TRBV27 and TRBJ2-6): EAQVTQNPRYLITVTGKKLTVTCSQNMNHEYMSWYRQDPGLGLRQIYYSMNVEVTDKGDVPEGYKVSRKEKRNFPLILESPSPNQTSLYFCASRHQGAPGANVLTFGAGSRLTVL.